These 12 T cell receptor beta chains share one sample of origin, sequenced in a study of metastatic and nonmetastatic thyroid tumors. From the PCR reads, TCRdb re-called clones with MiXCR. The sample has approximately 79,000 clones; approximately 9% are singletons. No patient had received any treatment before thyroid surgery. Sequencing was performed on blood. The receptors stem from a female donor with papillary thyroid cancer or a benign thyroid nodule (not recorded which). Some clones in this sample may be carry-over from other donors' samples.

In its sample, this clone was seen many times. This chain joins TRBV12-3 or TRBV12-4 and TRBJ2-7; 7 nucleotides line up with TRBD2. J was trimmed by 2 bases and V by 5 bases; bases with no gene match: 9. The CDR3 runs to 15 residues. CDR3: CASSPGPGGTYEQYF. CDR3 bases: TGTGCCAGCAGTCCGGGACCCGGGGGGACCTACGAGCAGTACTTC.

This clone was recorded many times. The chain links TRBV2 to TRBJ1-3; D unresolved. V dropped 4 bases and J dropped 0 bases, with 10 bases sitting between them. The CDR3 length is 15 residues. Germline loops: CDR1 SNHLY, CDR2 FYNNEI. The CDR3 protein is CASSGEGASGNTIYF. CDR3 nucleotides: TGTGCCAGCAGTGGAGAGGGAGCCTCTGGAAACACCATATATTTT.

This clone came up many times. This chain joins TRBV6-1 and TRBJ2-7; D not resolved. The germline V and J ends were trimmed by 5 bases and 6 bases, with 8 bases remaining between them. The CDR3 runs to 11 residues. Germline V lookup: CDR1 MNHNS, CDR2 SASEGT. The CDR3 reads CASSSQGEQYF. Written as DNA, the CDR3 is TGTGCCAGCAGTTCGCAAGGCGAGCAGTACTTC.

In its sample, this clone was seen a few times. A much larger clone differs by one base, so this may be a read error. The chain uses TRBV7-6 and TRBJ1-6; D ambiguous. Germline lookup yields CDR1 SGHVS and CDR2 FNYEAQ. The CDR3 spans 16 residues. The CDR3 is CASSLGSQRTNSSLHF. The CDR3 DNA reads as TGTGCCAGCAGCTTAGGTTCTCAGAGAACCAATTCATCCCTCCACTTT.

This clone has a count of ten or more. The V and J genes are TRBV6-1 and TRBJ2-7; tentatively, D is TRBD2 (6 bases). The CDR3 contains 14 residues. Trimming removed 1 base at V and 0 bases at J, with 7 bases between. The germline CDR1 and CDR2 sequences are MNHNS and SASEGT. CDR3 sequence reads: CASSEGLDSYEQYF. In DNA, the CDR3 is TGTGCCAGCAGTGAAGGACTAGACTCCTACGAGCAGTACTTC.

The genes are TRBV5-1 and TRBJ2-7; maybe TRBD1 (6 bases). Per germline, CDR1 SGHRS and CDR2 YFSETQ. V lost 0 bases, J lost 10 bases, and 17 bases lay in between. This CDR3 contains 14 residues. This CDR3 is CASSLGGHLFEQYF. CDR3 nucleotide sequence: TGCGCCAGCAGCTTGGGGGGACATCTCTTCGAACAGTACTTC.

Ten or more counts support this clone. V gene TRBV7-3 combines with J gene TRBJ2-6, with D perhaps being TRBD1 or TRBD2 (5 bases each). Trimming left V 2 bases short and J 0 bases short, with 14 bases between. The CDR3 is 18 residues long. Germline loops: CDR1 SGHTA, CDR2 FQGTGA. CDR3 sequence (DNA): TGTGCCAGCAGCTTATCCGGGACGGGAAGCTCTGGGGCCAACGTCCTGACTTTC. Translated, it gives CASSLSGTGSSGANVLTF.

This clone was seen at least ten times. This sequence joins TRBV30 and TRBJ2-7, with D perhaps TRBD2 (7 bases). V lost 2 bases and J lost 4, with 12 bases in between. The germline CDR1 and CDR2 sequences are GTSNPN and SVGIG (reference sequence). CDR3 size: 13 residues. CDR3 DNA: TGTGCCTGGAGTTCGGGGGGCCGGTACGAGCAGTACTTC. Protein sequence: CAWSSGGRYEQYF.

This clone has at least ten counts. The CDR3 DNA follows: TGTGCCAGCGGATCTGGACTAGCGGGGGGGCCTGGTGAGCAGTTCTTC. Protein: CASGSGLAGGPGEQFF. The chain has TRBV13 and TRBJ2-1, with 15 bases matching TRBD2. Germline CDR1 is PRHDT and CDR2 is FYEKMQ (reference sequence). V dropped 8 bases and J dropped 9; count of bases not matched to a gene: 11. The CDR3 has 16 amino acids. Together with reference TRBV13 and TRBJ2-1, the CDR3 gives the full variable domain: AAGVIQSPRHLIKEKRETATLKCYPIPRHDTVYWYQQGPGQDPQFLISFYEKMQSDKGSIPDRFSAQQFSDYHSELNMSSLELGDSALYFCASGSGLAGGPGEQFFGPGTRLTVL.

This clone has a count of ten or more. This chain's CDR3 is CASRETTANTEAFF. CDR3 sequence (DNA): TGTGCCAGCAGAGAGACGACAGCGAACACTGAAGCTTTCTTT. This sequence joins TRBV2 and TRBJ1-1; D possibly corresponds to TRBD1 (5 bases). V lost 6 bases to trimming and J lost 1 base, with 12 bases between them. Looked up from germline, CDR1 is SNHLY and CDR2 is FYNNEI. The CDR3 is 14 residues long. Looking up the rest from reference TRBV2 and TRBJ1-1 gives the full variable domain: EPEVTQTPSHQVTQMGQEVILRCVPISNHLYFYWYRQILGQKVEFLVSFYNNEISEKSEIFDDQFSVERPDGSNFTLKIRSTKLEDSAMYFCASRETTANTEAFFGQGTRLTVV.

There are many counts of this clone. This CDR3 reads CASSYSTWDNSYEQYF. Here the CDR3 DNA reads TGTGCCAGCAGTTACTCGACTTGGGACAACTCCTACGAGCAGTACTTC. This chain uses TRBV6-2 or TRBV6-3 with TRBJ2-7; weak D call: TRBD1 (6 bases). Between the trimmed V and J ends, which lost 0 bases and 0 bases, there was a span of 12 bases. CDR1 MNHEY and CDR2 SVGEGT come from the germline V gene. The CDR3 extends over 16 amino acids.

Comment on this clone: This may be a read error: a much more frequent sequence differs by one nucleotide. Other nucleotide sequences in the sample specify the same CDR3. This chain connects TRBV18 to TRBJ2-2, with a weak D call TRBD2 (5 bases). Germline V gene lookup returns CDR1 KGHSH and CDR2 LQKENI. This CDR3 has 14 amino acids. CDR3 nucleotides: TGTGCCAGCTCACAACGATTCCACACCGGGGAGTTGTTTTTT. Its protein product is CASSQRFHTGELFF.